This T cell receptor (beta chain) is drawn from a study of blood T cell repertoires in COVID-19 (dated by TCRdb to the early 2020s). Notes on the research overall: Collaborator samples came from the United States, Italy and Spain and covered acute and convalescent phases of COVID-19. The material from the prospective study consisted of cDNA or gDNA derived from T cells, B-cell-depleted T cells, or PBMCs. Subjects who had been exposed to COVID-19, were actively infected with it, or had recovered from it provided the deeply sampled blood TCRbeta repertoires that made up the dataset. A freely available public database, intended as a resource for researchers studying the immune response to SARS-CoV-2, is where the repertoires were released. The samples were drawn from two sources: the first 160 participants of the ongoing ImmuneRACE study, and fewer than 1,500 subjects contributed by 6 global collaborators. Sample metadata almost always included a de-identified subject ID, COVID-19 status, age in years and sex. Where available, HLA class I and class II types were obtained from metadata supplied by the sample provider rather than from assay-based typing. General conclusions and limits of the study: Clinical and demographic metadata were provided uncurated, with the amount varying by source and participant.

Each collaborating institution followed its own protocols to collect whole blood in K2EDTA tubes. For TCRbeta analysis, collaborators shipped samples in one of three forms: frozen whole blood, isolated PBMCs, or DNA extracted from either of those sample types. A word on this clone: The target of this receptor is not known. The sample holds no much larger clone one base away, and base qualities are not on file.

V is cut back by 5 bases and J by 3 bases, with 9 bases in the junction unmatched. Reading from cysteine to phenylalanine, the CDR3 counts 15 amino acids. The CDR3 DNA has 45 bases and is translated from base 1. CDR1 LNHDA and CDR2 SQIVND are derived from the germline V gene (reference sequence). The immunoSEQ Assay, a bias-controlled multiplex PCR, was used to amplify TCRbeta CDR3 regions from genomic DNA. As for how the authors treated the data: Within the assay, amplification of reference gene primers was used to estimate how many nucleated cells each sample contained. To quantify the absolute abundance of each unique TCRbeta CDR3 rearrangement, sequence reads were collapsed and filtered. For each sample, productive Simpson clonality was calculated as the square root of Simpson's diversity index over productive rearrangements. TCRdb took over this immuneACCESS table, retaining in-frame rearrangements with V and J assigned. Such tables are incomplete; in checked studies, under half of the missing clones stem from an unresolved V gene, and the remainder is unexplained. From that table come the V and J calls and clone size; the DNA was used to work out D and trimming. In this sample the table shows 150,000 or so clones, 84% of which occur a single time. Clones ranked in the top ten supply about 6.8% of the sample.

In this chain, TRBV19 is recombined with TRBJ2-5; 7 central nucleotides agree with TRBD1. This receptor was obtained from a woman in her 50s in a cohort sampled during active or convalescent COVID-19. Sequencing input: peripheral blood. The CDR3 sequence is CASSLGTAAKETQYF. The sequenced DNA is TGTGCCAGTAGTTTAGGGACAGCGGCCAAAGAGACCCAGTACTTC.